A single sample is the source of the 6 T cell receptor beta chains below, sequenced in a study of cytomegalovirus exposure and HLA in healthy donors. With 60 Vbeta and 13 Jbeta primers, the PCR was carried out. Only in-frame clones appear in the TCRdb table, and some are missing; sequencing was by immunoSEQ multiplex PCR. The profile shows 140,000 or so clones, around four fifths of them singletons. The sequenced material came from PBMCs. These receptors were taken from a boy aged 2-15 years in good health and CMV-seronegative.

The chain is built from TRBV6-1 and TRBJ1-5; a weak D match, TRBD1 (6 bases). V lost 7 bases to trimming and J lost 2 bases, with 12 bases between them. CDR3 length: 14 residues. Germline CDR1 MNHNS, CDR2 SASEGT. The CDR3 protein is CASKQGAGNQPQHF. DNA of the CDR3: TGTGCCAGCAAACAGGGCGCGGGCAATCAGCCCCAGCATTTT.

The chain is built from TRBV18 and TRBJ2-1; weak D call: TRBD1 (5 bases). Germline CDR1 and CDR2: KGHSH and LQKENI. V lost 0 bases and J 3 bases, leaving 9 bases between the germline ends. This CDR3 is built from 15 residues. The CDR3 nucleotides read TGTGCCAGCTCACCACCGGCCAGGGTCTACAATGAGCAGTTCTTC. Its translation is CASSPPARVYNEQFF.

The chain combines TRBV7-2 with TRBJ1-1, with 7 bases identical to TRBD1. Germline trimming cut 5 bases from V and 0 bases from J; bases unmatched to any gene: 12. This CDR3 is 17 amino acids long. The germline CDR1 and CDR2 sequences are SGHTA and FQGNSA. CDR3 protein: CASSRRPPGQMNTEAFF. The CDR3 nucleotides are TGTGCCAGCAGCCGACGCCCCCCGGGACAGATGAACACTGAAGCTTTCTTT. Filled out from reference TRBV7-2 and TRBJ1-1, the complete variable domain reads GAGVSQSPSNKVTEKGKDVELRCDPISGHTALYWYRQSLGQGLEFLIYFQGNSAPDKSGLPSDRFSAERTGGSVSTLTIQRTQQEDSAVYLCASSRRPPGQMNTEAFFGQGTRLTVV.

The V and J genes are TRBV5-4 and TRBJ1-1; D unclear. The CDR3 totals 13 residues. V dropped 1 base and J dropped 1 base, with 5 bases sitting between them. CDR1 and CDR2 from the germline V gene are SGHNT and YYREEE (reference sequence). CDR3 amino acids: CASSLSRNTEAFF. DNA for the CDR3: TGTGCCAGCAGCTTGAGTAGGAACACTGAAGCTTTCTTT.

The chain employs TRBV18 and TRBJ2-1; D possibly corresponds to TRBD1 (5 bases). The V gene lost 3 bases and the J gene lost 16 bases, with 16 bases spanning the gap. The CDR3 totals 12 residues. The germline V gene encodes CDR1 KGHSH and CDR2 LQKENI. The CDR3 loop is CASSPIREIGFF. As DNA, the CDR3 is TGTGCCAGCTCACCGATCAGGGAAATCGGATTCTTC.

The J gene is TRBJ1-4, the V gene TRBV29-1; D not resolved. CDR1 and CDR2 from the germline V gene are SQVTM and ANQGSEA. CDR3 length: 15 amino acids. The V gene lost 4 bases and the J gene lost 5 bases, with 17 bases spanning the gap. The CDR3 nucleotides are TGCAGCGTTGGGGAGGGTGGACGGCGGAATGAAAAACTGTTTTTT. Its protein is CSVGEGGRRNEKLFF.